One and the same sample provided the 28 T cell receptor beta chains below, sequenced in a study of CD8 T cells in Susac syndrome. RNA totalling roughly 0.5 to 1 ug underwent reverse transcription with random hexamers. TCRdb redid the calling of the immunoSEQ multiplex PCR reads with MiXCR, one entry per CDR3 protein. Here the sample spans roughly 200,000 distinct CDR3 sequences, 90% to 97% being singletons. The sequenced sample consisted of CD4+ T cells from PBMCs. These receptors all come from a human donor with multiple sclerosis.

A single count supports this clonotype. The chain couples TRBV28 to TRBJ2-1; D is possibly TRBD2 (5 bases). V lost 10 bases and J lost 3, with 16 bases in between. Per the germline V gene, CDR1 is MDHEN and CDR2 is SYDVKM. This CDR3 contains 14 residues. CDR3 residues: CANSRALRYNEQFF. The CDR3 DNA reads as TGTGCCAACTCGCGGGCGCTACGCTACAATGAGCAGTTCTTC.

The chain carries TRBV20-1 and TRBJ2-3; D not resolved. This CDR3 is built from 13 residues. Trimming stripped 3 bases from V and 2 bases from J, with 9 bases between. Germline-derived CDR1 and CDR2 are DFQATT and SNEGSKA (reference sequence). Here the CDR3 reads CSARTGDTDTQYF. The DNA of the CDR3 is TGCAGTGCTAGGACCGGCGACACAGATACGCAGTATTTT.

The chain is built from TRBV9 and TRBJ2-7, with D maybe TRBD1 (5 bases). The CDR3 length is 14 residues. CDR1 and CDR2 (germline): SGDLS, YYNGEE. Between the trimmed V and J ends, which lost 0 bases and 4 bases, there was a span of 11 bases. Here the CDR3 DNA reads TGTGCCAGCAGCGTAGGAATTACAGGATACGAGCAGTACTTC. This sequence encodes CASSVGITGYEQYF.

This chain uses TRBV7-2 with TRBJ1-2; 11 positions agree with TRBD1. This CDR3 spans 15 amino acids. V shed 4 bases, J shed 6 bases, and the junction held 7 bases outside the gene matches. Germline V gives CDR1 SGHTA, CDR2 FQGNSA. The CDR3 spells CASSSPTDRGHGYTF. DNA of the CDR3: TGTGCCAGCAGCTCGCCTACGGACAGGGGGCATGGCTACACCTTC.

The chain combines TRBV12-3 or TRBV12-4 with TRBJ1-3, with D hard to call. The CDR3 runs 12 residues. The ends were cut back, 2 bases at V and 2 bases at J, with 1 base in the middle. The CDR3 region is CASSLPGNTIYF. CDR3 coding DNA: TGTGCCAGCAGTTTACCTGGAAACACCATATATTTT.

The rearrangement links TRBV10-3 to TRBJ2-3; 8 bases are a match to TRBD2. The J segment lost 0 bases and the V segment lost 6 bases, leaving 8 bases of the junction unmatched. Germline CDR1 reads ENHRY; CDR2 reads SYGVKD. CDR3 length: 16 residues. Here the CDR3 reads CAISRLAGSSTDTQYF. The CDR3, as DNA: TGTGCCATCAGCCGTTTAGCGGGAAGTAGCACAGATACGCAGTATTTT.

This clonotype has a single count. The CDR3 is CASSVGGAPYF. CDR3 nucleotide sequence: TGTGCCAGCAGCGTAGGTGGGGCCCCGTACTTC. The chain employs TRBV7-2 and TRBJ2-7, with TRBD1 as a possible D gene (5 bases). V was clipped by 5 bases and J by 12 bases, with 14 bases between them. The CDR3 contains 11 residues. Per germline, CDR1 SGHTA and CDR2 FQGNSA.

The sample holds a few counts of this clonotype. The V and J genes are TRBV7-2 and TRBJ2-1; 8 bases fit TRBD2. Germline values: CDR1 SGHTA, CDR2 FQGNSA. V lost 5 bases and J lost 7; bases outside the gene matches: 16. The CDR3 has 17 residues. Here the CDR3 reads CASSRTPVLAGNNEQFF. In DNA, the CDR3 is TGTGCCAGCAGCCGAACCCCTGTGTTAGCGGGGAATAATGAGCAGTTCTTC.

In this sample, this clonotype turned up once. The chain recombines TRBV29-1 with TRBJ2-3; D gene uncertain. Trimming stripped 4 bases from V and 1 base from J, with 6 bases between. The germline V gene encodes CDR1 SQVTM and CDR2 ANQGSEA. This CDR3 is 12 amino acids long. DNA for the CDR3: TGCAGCGTTGCTGGGGGCACAGATACGCAGTATTTT. It specifies CSVAGGTDTQYF.

This rearrangement joins TRBV5-6 to TRBJ1-2; the D is unclear. Trimming shortened V by 4 bases and J by 1 base, and 11 bases separated the two germline ends. The germline CDR1 and CDR2 sequences are SGHDT and YYEEEE. This CDR3 contains 14 residues. CDR3 sequence: CASSRGQINYGYTF. The CDR3 DNA reads as TGTGCCAGCAGCCGAGGCCAGATTAACTATGGCTACACCTTC.

The chain links TRBV29-1 to TRBJ1-1; TRBD1 aligns across 7 bases. The CDR3 extends over 14 amino acids. CDR1 is SQVTM and CDR2 is ANQGSEA in the germline V gene. The V gene end was trimmed by 4 bases and the J gene end by 1 base; junction bases not matched to a gene: 6. The CDR3 sequence: CSVVSGGRNTEAFF. CDR3 DNA: TGCAGCGTTGTTTCAGGGGGTAGGAACACTGAAGCTTTCTTT.

The chain carries TRBV7-2 and TRBJ1-1; no firm D call. Trimming left V 3 bases short and J 5 bases short, with 10 bases between. This CDR3 comprises 13 residues. Germline V lookup: CDR1 SGHTA, CDR2 FQGNSA. The DNA of the CDR3 is TGTGCCAGCAGCTTCCCGGCGGGGACTGAAGCTTTCTTT. This encodes CASSFPAGTEAFF.

V gene TRBV4-1 combines with J gene TRBJ2-5; D remains unclear. This CDR3 region has 13 residues. V lost 1 base and J 7 bases, leaving 10 bases between the germline ends. Per germline, CDR1 MGHRA and CDR2 YSYEKL. CDR3: CASSQVDRGTQYF. Written as DNA, the CDR3 is TGCGCCAGCAGCCAAGTAGACCGAGGGACCCAGTACTTC.

CDR3 sequence reads: CASNQGANQPQHF. The CDR3 DNA is TGTGCCAGTAACCAGGGGGCCAATCAGCCCCAGCATTTT. V usage is TRBV19 and J usage is TRBJ1-5; 8 bases line up with TRBD1. In germline, CDR1 is LNHDA, CDR2 SQIVND (reference sequence). With 7 bases clipped from V and 3 bases from J, the junction kept 2 bases outside the gene matches. The CDR3 has 13 residues.

The chain joins TRBV5-1 to TRBJ2-7; 9 nucleotides align to TRBD1. CDR1 SGHRS and CDR2 YFSETQ come from the germline V gene. The CDR3 length is 15 residues. The junction had 5 bases not matched to a gene; V was cut back by 4 bases and J by 0 bases. CDR3: CASSMGQGVSYEQYF. CDR3 nucleotides: TGCGCCAGCAGCATGGGACAGGGCGTCTCCTACGAGCAGTACTTC.

The V and J genes are TRBV7-8 and TRBJ1-2; 7 bases match TRBD1. The J segment lost 2 bases and the V segment lost 2 bases, leaving 2 bases of the junction unmatched. The CDR3 covers 14 residues. CDR1 and CDR2 (germline): SGHVS, FQNEAQ. CDR3 region: CASSLPGGNYGYTF. CDR3 DNA sequence: TGTGCCAGCAGCTTACCAGGGGGGAACTATGGCTACACCTTC.

This chain uses TRBV15 with TRBJ2-2; 13 bases are a match to TRBD2. The CDR3 contains 16 residues. Trimming at V came to 4 bases and at J to 7 bases, leaving 6 bases not matched to a gene. CDR1 is LNHNV, CDR2 YYDKDF, per germline (reference sequence). The DNA for the CDR3 is TGTGCCACCAGCAAGGGACTAGCGGGGAGGATCGGGGAGCTGTTTTTT. Translating gives CATSKGLAGRIGELFF.

CDR3 bases: TGCGCCAGCAAATCGGGGGGGCCAACCGGGGAGCTGTTTTTT. It yields the protein CASKSGGPTGELFF. J is TRBJ2-2 and V is TRBV5-1, with TRBD2 matching 8 bases. CDR1 SGHRS and CDR2 YFSETQ come from the germline V gene. After removal of 6 bases from V and 5 bases from J, the junction contained 6 bases not matched to a gene. The CDR3 spans 14 residues. Full variable domain (remainder filled in from reference TRBV5-1 and TRBJ2-2): KAGVTQTPRYLIKTRGQQVTLSCSPISGHRSVSWYQQTPGQGLQFLFEYFSETQRNKGNFPGRFSGRQFSNSRSEMNVSTLELGDSALYLCASKSGGPTGELFFGEGSRLTVL.

The chain is built from TRBV5-6 and TRBJ1-5; D ambiguous. Trimming removed 3 bases at V and 1 base at J, with 14 bases between. This CDR3 has 16 residues. Per germline, CDR1 SGHDT and CDR2 YYEEEE. The CDR3, as DNA: TGTGCCAGCAGCTATTGGGGTGATCGAAGCAATCAGCCCCAGCATTTT. Amino acids: CASSYWGDRSNQPQHF.

CDR3 region: CASSPRDPFGYTF. CDR3 sequence (DNA): TGTGCCAGCAGCCCCCGGGACCCCTTTGGCTACACCTTC. The V and J genes are TRBV3-1 and TRBJ1-2, with D tentatively TRBD1 (5 bases). V lost 4 bases and J lost 7, with 13 bases in between. The V gene's germline CDR1 is LGHDT and CDR2 YNNKEL (reference sequence). The CDR3 has 13 residues.

The chain carries TRBV12-3 or TRBV12-4 and TRBJ2-7; TRBD1 might be the D (6 bases). V lost 7 bases to trimming and J lost 2 bases, with 15 bases between them. There are 14 residues in the CDR3. The CDR3 here is CASTRTGLPYEQYF. DNA of the CDR3: TGTGCCAGCACCCGAACAGGGCTCCCCTACGAGCAGTACTTC.

The J gene is TRBJ1-6, the V gene TRBV19, with a possible D match to TRBD1 (6 bases). The CDR3 runs to 14 residues. V shed 4 bases and J shed 5 bases, with 9 bases lying between them. The germline V gene encodes CDR1 LNHDA and CDR2 SQIVND (reference sequence). CDR3 DNA sequence: TGTGCCAGTAGTAAACGGACAGATAATTCACCCCTCCACTTT. Translating gives CASSKRTDNSPLHF. The full variable domain, rest sourced from reference TRBV19 and TRBJ1-6, is DGGITQSPKYLFRKEGQNVTLSCEQNLNHDAMYWYRQDPGQGLRLIYYSQIVNDFQKGDIAEGYSVSREKKESFPLTVTSAQKNPTAFYLCASSKRTDNSPLHFGNGTRLTVT.

This clonotype was recorded only once. As DNA, the CDR3 is TGTGCCAGCAGTACGATCGGGGTTAGCTCCTACAATGAGCAGTTCTTC. It is translated as CASSTIGVSSYNEQFF. The chain links TRBV6-1 to TRBJ2-1; possible D gene TRBD2, 5 bases. Germline CDR1 MNHNS, CDR2 SASEGT. The CDR3 spans 16 residues. With 5 bases removed from V and 0 bases from J, the gap between germline ends came to 14 bases.

The rearrangement links TRBV14 to TRBJ1-2; no reliable D call. The CDR3 is 13 residues long. Between the trimmed V and J ends, which lost 4 bases and 7 bases, there was a span of 13 bases. Germline assignment: CDR1 SGHDN and CDR2 FVKESK. Written as DNA, the CDR3 is TGTGCCAGCAGCCCGTCCCCGGGCAGTGGCTACACCTTC. Its protein is CASSPSPGSGYTF.

The chain links TRBV28 to TRBJ2-5; a weak D match, TRBD1 (6 bases). Trimming removed 3 bases at V and 5 bases at J, with 13 bases between. Germline V gene data show CDR1 as MDHEN and CDR2 as SYDVKM. The CDR3 runs 14 residues. CDR3 sequence reads: CASSFRGLRETQYF. The CDR3 DNA follows: TGTGCCAGCAGTTTCAGGGGCCTCCGCGAGACCCAGTACTTC.

The chain combines TRBV18 with TRBJ1-1; D is unresolved. The V end was cut by 0 bases, the J end by 0 bases, with 11 bases between. The CDR3 has 16 amino acids. Germline assignment: CDR1 KGHSH and CDR2 LQKENI. CDR3: CASSPPKRNLNTEAFF. CDR3 DNA: TGTGCCAGCTCACCACCGAAGAGGAACCTGAACACTGAAGCTTTCTTT. The whole variable domain, remainder taken from reference TRBV18 and TRBJ1-1, is NAGVMQNPRHLVRRRGQEARLRCSPMKGHSHVYWYRQLPEEGLKFMVYLQKENIIDESGMPKERFSAEFPKEGPSILRIQQVVRGDSAAYFCASSPPKRNLNTEAFFGQGTRLTVV.

V and J are TRBV20-1 and TRBJ1-5; TRBD1 matches 11 bases. This CDR3 is 16 amino acids long. Germline-derived CDR1 and CDR2 are DFQATT and SNEGSKA (reference sequence). V was clipped by 6 bases and J by 5 bases; unmatched bases: 12. The CDR3 DNA reads as TGCAGTGCCAGGACAGGGGGCGCGGAGGGGGATCAGCCCCAGCATTTT. It translates to CSARTGGAEGDQPQHF.

The V gene is TRBV3-1, the J gene TRBJ2-1; the D gene is possibly TRBD2 (6 bases). The CDR3 consists of 16 residues. V lost 4 bases and J 1 base, leaving 14 bases between the germline ends. CDR1 is LGHDT, CDR2 YNNKEL, per germline (reference sequence). The CDR3 DNA sequence: TGTGCCAGCAGCCGCAGCCGGGACTCGTCCTACAATGAGCAGTTCTTC. This translates into CASSRSRDSSYNEQFF.